The rows below give T cell receptor beta chains drawn from one sample of a study of T cells in Graves' hyperthyroidism and ophthalmopathy. TCRdb ran MiXCR on the multiplex PCR reads and lists one entry per CDR3 protein. Of some 360,000 distinct CDR3 sequences in the sample, around 18% were seen once. The sequenced sample was blood. These receptors came from a woman aged 40 to 50 with Graves' ophthalmopathy. Each CDR3 is given with its conserved first and last residue. Fields, in order: clone size, CDR3 length, D gene, J gene, V gene, CDR3 DNA, CDR3 protein. The D gene is left open where the match is weak. For some rows the clone size is stated as once, few or many, or as a class when expanded; others skip it.

many 16 TRBD1 TRBJ1-1 TRBV28 TGTGCCAGCAGTTTAACCCGGACAGGGGGAGGTACTGAAGCTTTCTTT CASSLTRTGGGTEAFF
many 12 . TRBJ2-7 TRBV20-1 TGCAGTGCTAGAGGTGGTAGGAGCGAGCAGTACTTC CSARGGRSEQYF
few 13 TRBD1 TRBJ1-3 TRBV7-2 TGTGCCAGCACCGGACAGGGTGGAAACACCATATATTTT CASTGQGGNTIYF
. 14 TRBD1 TRBJ2-7 TRBV30 TGTGCCTGGAGCTCGGGACAGGGACGAAGGGAGCAGTACTTC CAWSSGQGRREQYF
many 15 . TRBJ1-5 TRBV20-1 TGCAGTGCTAGACTGCAGGGTTGGAGCAATCAGCCCCAGCATTTT CSARLQGWSNQPQHF
. 13 . TRBJ1-2 TRBV6-1 TGTGCCAGCAGTGAAGTCGGCAGAGGGGGCTACACCTTC CASSEVGRGGYTF
. 16 . TRBJ2-7 TRBV4-1 TGCGCCAGCAGCCTCTCGCCCGGGAGATCGAATAACGAGCAGTACTTC CASSLSPGRSNNEQYF
many 14 TRBD1 TRBJ2-7 TRBV6-5 TGTGCCAGCAGGAGGGACAGGGCTTCCTACGAGCAGTACTTC CASRRDRASYEQYF
many 17 TRBD1 TRBJ1-1 TRBV12-3/TRBV12-4 TGTGCCAGCAGTAAAACCGGGACAGTTGCGTCCTACACTGAAGCTTTCTTT CASSKTGTVASYTEAFF
many 12 . TRBJ1-2 TRBV29-1 TGCAGCGTTCTACAGGGAAACTATGGCTACACCTTC CSVLQGNYGYTF
many 12 . TRBJ2-7 TRBV29-1 TGCAGCGTCGCGGGTAATGCCCTCGTGCAGTACTTC CSVAGNALVQYF
many 16 TRBD2 TRBJ2-2 TRBV12-5 TGTGCTAGTGGTTTGGACCTTAGCGGGTTCACCGGGGAGCTGTTTTTT CASGLDLSGFTGELFF
many 16 TRBD2 TRBJ2-7 TRBV29-1 TGCAGCGTTGAAGGTTTCAGACTAGCGGGCCCCTACGAGCAGTACTTC CSVEGFRLAGPYEQYF
. 21 . TRBJ2-7 TRBV4-3 TGCGCCAGCAGCCATATGACAATATATCAGGACGGTCCCTCAGTCTCCTACGAGCAGTACTTC CASSHMTIYQDGPSVSYEQYF
many 16 . TRBJ1-1 TRBV5-1 TGCGCCAGCAGCTTGGCCCTTCGACAGAAGAACACTGAAGCTTTCTTT CASSLALRQKNTEAFF
many 12 . TRBJ2-7 TRBV20-1 TGCAGTGCGTGGCGGAGGGAACGGGAGCAGTACTTC CSAWRREREQYF
few 17 TRBD1 TRBJ2-6 TRBV18 TGTGCCAGCTCACCGGGACAGGGGAATTCTGGGGCCAACGTCCTGACTTTC CASSPGQGNSGANVLTF
many 14 . TRBJ2-5 TRBV20-1 TGCAGTGCTGACCCCGGGGGACCCCAAGAGACCCAGTACTTC CSADPGGPQETQYF
. 14 . TRBJ1-1 TRBV27 TGTGCCAGCAAGGTTCAGAGACCAAACACTGAAGCTTTCTTT CASKVQRPNTEAFF
. 15 . TRBJ2-7 TRBV27 TGTGCCAGCAGTCCGTCCCCGACCCTTGCCTACGAGCAGTACTTC CASSPSPTLAYEQYF
many 16 . TRBJ2-3 TRBV12-3/TRBV12-4 TGTGCCAGCAGTTCGAACAGGGGGGGCAGCACAGATACGCAGTATTTT CASSSNRGGSTDTQYF
many 15 TRBD2 TRBJ2-7 TRBV5-6 TGTGCCAGCAGCTTGGTTGGCGGGAGGGCCTACGAGCAGTACTTC CASSLVGGRAYEQYF
many 12 . TRBJ1-2 TRBV28 TGTGCCAGCAGAGAGTGGGGCTATGGCTACACCTTC CASREWGYGYTF
many 13 . TRBJ2-7 TRBV28 TGTGCCAGCAGTTTATACAGTCTCCACGAGCAGTACTTC CASSLYSLHEQYF
. 14 TRBD1 TRBJ1-2 TRBV6-1 TGTGCCAGCAGAACCGGGACAGGGATCTATGGCTACACCTTC CASRTGTGIYGYTF
many 15 TRBD1 TRBJ2-5 TRBV11-3 TGTGCCAGCAGCTCCCCCCGGGACAGCCAAGAGACCCAGTACTTC CASSSPRDSQETQYF
many 16 TRBD1 TRBJ2-2 TRBV11-2 TGTGCCAGCAGCCACCCGACAGGGTCGTACACCGGGGAGCTGTTTTTT CASSHPTGSYTGELFF
many 14 . TRBJ1-4 TRBV4-1 TGCGCCAGCAGCCAAGTTCGGGACAACGAAAAACTGTTTTTT CASSQVRDNEKLFF
many 15 TRBD1 TRBJ2-2 TRBV7-6 TGTGCCAGCTCGGGACAGGGGAGGAACACCGGGGAGCTGTTTTTT CASSGQGRNTGELFF
many 14 . TRBJ1-5 TRBV19 TGTGCCACCGAAGCGCCGTATAGCAATCAGCCCCAGCATTTT CATEAPYSNQPQHF
many 16 . TRBJ1-1 TRBV12-3/TRBV12-4 TGTGCCAGCAGTTTAGGGGCAGGGCCTATGAACACTGAAGTTTTCTTT CASSLGAGPMNTEVFF
many 12 . TRBJ1-2 TRBV12-3/TRBV12-4 TGTGCCAGCACCAACCGACAGAACGGCTACACCTTC CASTNRQNGYTF
. 15 . TRBJ2-7 TRBV28 TGTGCCAGCAGTTTTCAGTCGGACAGAACCTACGAGCAGTACTTC CASSFQSDRTYEQYF
. 12 . TRBJ1-1 TRBV6-1 TGTGCCAGCACCACCATCCCCACTGAAGCTTTCTTT CASTTIPTEAFF
few 15 TRBD2 TRBJ2-7 TRBV5-1 TGCGCCAGCAGCTTTGAAGCGGGACCGTCCTACGAGCGGTACTTC CASSFEAGPSYERYF
. 17 TRBD1 TRBJ2-2 TRBV6-1 TGTGCCAGCAGTGTCCGTCGCAGGGGGCTGAACACCGGGGAGCTGTTTTTT CASSVRRRGLNTGELFF
many 11 . TRBJ1-1 TRBV29-1 TGCAGCGCTGAAAGGGGGGCTGAAGCTTTCTTT CSAERGAEAFF
many 10 . TRBJ2-7 TRBV20-1 TGCAGTGCCACGGCGGAGGAGCAGTACTTC CSATAEEQYF
many 13 . TRBJ2-2 TRBV6-2/TRBV6-3 TGTGCCAGCAGTCGGACTCCCCCCGGGGAGCTGTTTTTT CASSRTPPGELFF
many 14 . TRBJ1-5 TRBV15 TGTGCCACCAGCAGAGATAAATCCGTTCGGCCCCAGCATTTT CATSRDKSVRPQHF
many 15 . TRBJ2-7 TRBV15 TGTGCCACCAGCAGAGACGGCGGGACAGACCACGAGCAGTACTTC CATSRDGGTDHEQYF
. 17 TRBD1 TRBJ1-1 TRBV5-1 TGCGCCAGCAGCTTCGGGGCATCGGGACAGCGGAACACTGAAGCTTTCTTT CASSFGASGQRNTEAFF
many 12 . TRBJ1-1 TRBV13 TGTGCCAGCAGCTTAGGCAGGGCCGAAGCTTTCTTT CASSLGRAEAFF
. 14 TRBD1 TRBJ1-1 TRBV18 TGTGCCAGCTCACCTCAAAGGGGGCGCACTGAAGCTTTCTTT CASSPQRGRTEAFF
many 11 . TRBJ2-2 TRBV30 TGTGCCAGCAACAGGGATGGGGAGCTGTTTTTT CASNRDGELFF
many 12 . TRBJ2-7 TRBV29-1 TGCAGCGTTGACGAGGGGTCCTACGAGCAGTACTTC CSVDEGSYEQYF
many 14 . TRBJ2-7 TRBV10-1 TGCGCCAGCAGTGAGTCGGCGGGACGAGTAGAGCAGTACTTC CASSESAGRVEQYF
many 15 . TRBJ2-5 TRBV24-1 TGTGCCACCAGTGATTCGGGAAGGACCCAAGAGACCCAGTACTTC CATSDSGRTQETQYF
many 16 . TRBJ1-5 TRBV27 TGTGCCAGCAGTTTATGGGCGGGGGCGAACGATCAGCCCCAGCATTTT CASSLWAGANDQPQHF
many 12 TRBD1 TRBJ1-2 TRBV29-1 TGCAGCGCCCCAGGGGGCATTTATGGCTACACCTTC CSAPGGIYGYTF
once 17 TRBD2 TRBJ2-7 TRBV28 TGTGCCAGCAGTACGGCTAGCGGGAGGGCCGAAACCTACGAGCAGTACTTC CASSTASGRAETYEQYF
many 13 . TRBJ1-1 TRBV6-2/TRBV6-3 TGTGCCAGCAGGGACGGGGGGACCACTGAAGCTTTCTTT CASRDGGTTEAFF
many 15 . TRBJ2-7 TRBV6-1 TGTGCCAGCAGGGAAAACAGGCGGGGCTCCTACGAGCAGTACTTC CASRENRRGSYEQYF
many 16 . TRBJ2-5 TRBV11-2 TGTGCCAGCAGCTTAGATCTGGGAGCGTCTCAAGAGACCCAGTACTTC CASSLDLGASQETQYF
many 13 . TRBJ1-1 TRBV6-5 TGTGCCAGCAGTTACGGTCGGGGGCCTGAAGCTTTCTTT CASSYGRGPEAFF
. 13 . TRBJ1-2 TRBV30 TGTGCCTACTCGATGGACAGCAGAAAAGGCTACACCTTC CAYSMDSRKGYTF
many 13 . TRBJ1-1 TRBV6-1 TGTGCCAGCAGTGATCCGGAGGCAGGTGAAGCTTTTTTT CASSDPEAGEAFF